One TCR beta chain is described in this entry. The antigen remains undetermined. J was trimmed by 0 bases and V by 4 bases; bases with no gene match: 8. Germline CDR1 is MNHEY and CDR2 is SVGAGI. CDR3 length: 16 residues. This entry belongs to a study of cytomegalovirus exposure and HLA in healthy donors. Study findings and constraints: Overall, roughly 150 TCR beta chains were annotated as cytomegalovirus-associated. The classifier, whose performance was assessed in both the original and validation cohorts, reportedly diagnosed cytomegalovirus status with high specificity and sensitivity.

13 Jbeta primers and 60 Vbeta primers were used for the PCR. Sequencing used immunoSEQ multiplex PCR; TCRdb keeps in-frame clones, though not all of them. The table lists some 130,000 clones, 79% of them singletons. The TCR comes from a man younger than 30 in good health and CMV-seronegative. Sequencing was done on a sample of PBMCs. The rearrangement joins TRBV6-5 to TRBJ2-5; 7 bases line up with TRBD1. CDR3 in amino acids: CASSFGQAEYQETQYF. CDR3 sequence (DNA): TGTGCCAGCAGTTTTGGACAGGCTGAGTACCAAGAGACCCAGTACTTC.